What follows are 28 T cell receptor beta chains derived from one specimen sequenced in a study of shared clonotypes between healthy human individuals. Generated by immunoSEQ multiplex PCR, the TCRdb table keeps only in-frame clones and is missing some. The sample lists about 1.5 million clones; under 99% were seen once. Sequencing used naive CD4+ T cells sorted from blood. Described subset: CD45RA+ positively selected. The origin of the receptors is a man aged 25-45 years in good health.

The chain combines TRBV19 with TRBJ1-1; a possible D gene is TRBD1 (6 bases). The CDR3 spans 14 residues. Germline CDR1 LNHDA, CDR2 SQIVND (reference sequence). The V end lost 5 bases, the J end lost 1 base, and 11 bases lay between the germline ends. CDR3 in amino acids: CASSPQTGNTEAFF. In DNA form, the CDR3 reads TGTGCCAGTAGTCCTCAGACAGGGAACACTGAAGCTTTCTTT.

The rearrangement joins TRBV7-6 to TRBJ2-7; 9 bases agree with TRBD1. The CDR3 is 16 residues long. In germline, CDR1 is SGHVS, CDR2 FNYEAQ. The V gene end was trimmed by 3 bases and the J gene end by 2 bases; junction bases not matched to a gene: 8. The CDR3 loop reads CASSLGGQGQAYEQYF. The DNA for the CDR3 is TGTGCCAGCAGCTTGGGGGGACAGGGTCAAGCCTACGAGCAGTACTTC.

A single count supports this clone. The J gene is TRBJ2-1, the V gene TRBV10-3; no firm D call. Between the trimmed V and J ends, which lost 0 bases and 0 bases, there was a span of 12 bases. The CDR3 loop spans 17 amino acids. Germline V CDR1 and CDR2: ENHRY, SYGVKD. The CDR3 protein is CAISESPGTSSYNEQFF. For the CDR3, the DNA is TGTGCCATCAGTGAGTCCCCAGGTACGAGCTCCTACAATGAGCAGTTCTTC.

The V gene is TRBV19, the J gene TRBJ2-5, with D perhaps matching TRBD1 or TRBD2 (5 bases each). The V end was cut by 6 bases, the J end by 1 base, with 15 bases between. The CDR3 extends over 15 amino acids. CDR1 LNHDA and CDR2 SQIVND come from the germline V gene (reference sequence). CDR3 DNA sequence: TGTGCCAGTAGGATCCGGGACGGCGTCCAAGAGACCCAGTACTTC. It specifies CASRIRDGVQETQYF. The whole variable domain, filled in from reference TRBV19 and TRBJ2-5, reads DGGITQSPKYLFRKEGQNVTLSCEQNLNHDAMYWYRQDPGQGLRLIYYSQIVNDFQKGDIAEGYSVSREKKESFPLTVTSAQKNPTAFYLCASRIRDGVQETQYFGPGTRLLVL.

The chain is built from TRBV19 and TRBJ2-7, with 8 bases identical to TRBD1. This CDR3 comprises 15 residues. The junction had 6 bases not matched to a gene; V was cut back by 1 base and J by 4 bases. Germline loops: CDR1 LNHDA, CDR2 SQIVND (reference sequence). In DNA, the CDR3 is TGTGCCAGTAGTATAGGCGCCAGGGGGCCTTACGAGCAGTACTTC. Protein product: CASSIGARGPYEQYF. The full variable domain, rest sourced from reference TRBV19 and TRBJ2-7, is DGGITQSPKYLFRKEGQNVTLSCEQNLNHDAMYWYRQDPGQGLRLIYYSQIVNDFQKGDIAEGYSVSREKKESFPLTVTSAQKNPTAFYLCASSIGARGPYEQYFGPGTRLTVT.

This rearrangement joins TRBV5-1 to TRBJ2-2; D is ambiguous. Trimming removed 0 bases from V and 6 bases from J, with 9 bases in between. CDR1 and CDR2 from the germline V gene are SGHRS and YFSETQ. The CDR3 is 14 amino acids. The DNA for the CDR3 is TGCGCCAGCAGCTTGGAAAGTAATGCCGGGGAGCTGTTTTTT. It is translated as CASSLESNAGELFF.

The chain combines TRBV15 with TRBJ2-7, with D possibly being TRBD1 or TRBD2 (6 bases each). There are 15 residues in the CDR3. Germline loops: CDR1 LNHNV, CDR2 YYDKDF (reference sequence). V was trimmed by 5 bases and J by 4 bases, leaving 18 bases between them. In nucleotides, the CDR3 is TGTGCCACCAGCGGGGGCGGCGCGGGGATTTACGAGCAGTACTTC. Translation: CATSGGGAGIYEQYF.

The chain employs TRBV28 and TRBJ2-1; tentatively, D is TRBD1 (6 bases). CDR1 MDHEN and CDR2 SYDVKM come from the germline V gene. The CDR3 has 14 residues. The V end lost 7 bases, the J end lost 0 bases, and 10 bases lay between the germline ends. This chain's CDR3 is CASTGTISYNEQFF. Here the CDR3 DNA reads TGTGCCAGCACTGGGACAATCTCCTACAATGAGCAGTTCTTC.

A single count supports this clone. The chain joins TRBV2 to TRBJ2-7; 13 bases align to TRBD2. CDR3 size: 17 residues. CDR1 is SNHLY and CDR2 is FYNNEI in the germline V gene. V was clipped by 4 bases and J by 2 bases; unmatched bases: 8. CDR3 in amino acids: CASSGFGLAGVTYEQYF. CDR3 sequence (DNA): TGTGCCAGCAGTGGGTTCGGACTAGCGGGGGTTACCTACGAGCAGTACTTC. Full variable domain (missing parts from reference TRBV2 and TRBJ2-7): EPEVTQTPSHQVTQMGQEVILRCVPISNHLYFYWYRQILGQKVEFLVSFYNNEISEKSEIFDDQFSVERPDGSNFTLKIRSTKLEDSAMYFCASSGFGLAGVTYEQYFGPGTRLTVT.

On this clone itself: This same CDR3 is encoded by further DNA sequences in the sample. CDR3 DNA: TGTGCCAGCAGCTTGCAGGTGGGAGAGACCCAGTACTTC. As protein: CASSLQVGETQYF. The rearrangement uses TRBV5-6 and TRBJ2-5; D unclear. V shed 1 base and J shed 4 bases, with 8 bases lying between them. This CDR3 region has 13 residues. From germline, CDR1 is SGHDT and CDR2 YYEEEE.

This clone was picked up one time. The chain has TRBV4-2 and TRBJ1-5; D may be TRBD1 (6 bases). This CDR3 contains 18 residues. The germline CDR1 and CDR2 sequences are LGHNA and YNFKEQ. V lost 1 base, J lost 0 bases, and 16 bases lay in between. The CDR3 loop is CASSQVSRDTYSNQPQHF. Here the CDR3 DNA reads TGTGCCAGCAGCCAAGTATCCCGGGACACTTATAGCAATCAGCCCCAGCATTTT.

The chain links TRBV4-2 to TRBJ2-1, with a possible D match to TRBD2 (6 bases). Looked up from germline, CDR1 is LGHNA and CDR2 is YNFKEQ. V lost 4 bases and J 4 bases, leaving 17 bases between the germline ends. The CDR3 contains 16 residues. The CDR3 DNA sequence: TGTGCCAGCAGCCGAGTGGCGGGATTGGGGTACAATGAGCAGTTCTTC. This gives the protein CASSRVAGLGYNEQFF.

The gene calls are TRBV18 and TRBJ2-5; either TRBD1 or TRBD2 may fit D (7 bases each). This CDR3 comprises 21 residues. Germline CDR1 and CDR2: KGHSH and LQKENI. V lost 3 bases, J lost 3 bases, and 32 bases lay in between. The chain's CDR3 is CASSPPRGTDIRLAEEETQYF. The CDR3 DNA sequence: TGTGCCAGCTCACCGCCCCGGGGGACAGACATTAGACTAGCAGAAGAAGAGACCCAGTACTTC.

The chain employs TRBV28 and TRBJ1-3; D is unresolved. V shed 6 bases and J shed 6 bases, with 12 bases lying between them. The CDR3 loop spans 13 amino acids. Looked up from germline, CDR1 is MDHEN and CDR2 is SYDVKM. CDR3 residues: CASSPSRVNTIYF. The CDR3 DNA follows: TGTGCCAGCAGCCCTTCGAGAGTAAACACCATATATTTT.

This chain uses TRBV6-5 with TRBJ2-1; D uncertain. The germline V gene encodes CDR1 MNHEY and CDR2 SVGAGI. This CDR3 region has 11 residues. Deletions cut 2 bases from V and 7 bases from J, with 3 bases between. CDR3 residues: CASSYGNEQFF. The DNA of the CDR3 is TGTGCCAGCAGTTACGGAAATGAGCAGTTCTTC.

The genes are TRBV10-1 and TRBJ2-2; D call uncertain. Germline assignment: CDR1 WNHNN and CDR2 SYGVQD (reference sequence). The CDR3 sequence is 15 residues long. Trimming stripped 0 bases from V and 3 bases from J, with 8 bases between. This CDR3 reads CASSESDSYTGELFF. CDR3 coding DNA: TGCGCCAGCAGTGAGTCTGACTCCTACACCGGGGAGCTGTTTTTT.

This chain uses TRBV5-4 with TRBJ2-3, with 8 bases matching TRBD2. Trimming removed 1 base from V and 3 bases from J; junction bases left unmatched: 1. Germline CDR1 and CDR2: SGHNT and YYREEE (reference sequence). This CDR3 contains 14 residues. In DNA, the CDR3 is TGTGCCAGCAGCTTGAAGCGGGAGACAGATACGCAGTATTTT. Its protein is CASSLKRETDTQYF.

CDR3 region: CASSSISGNAYNEQFF. The CDR3 DNA follows: TGTGCCAGCTCATCAATTAGCGGGAATGCCTACAATGAGCAGTTCTTC. This rearrangement joins TRBV18 to TRBJ2-1; 8 nucleotides agree with TRBD2. CDR1 is KGHSH, CDR2 LQKENI, per germline. The CDR3 extends over 16 amino acids. With 5 bases clipped from V and 2 bases from J, the junction kept 8 bases outside the gene matches.

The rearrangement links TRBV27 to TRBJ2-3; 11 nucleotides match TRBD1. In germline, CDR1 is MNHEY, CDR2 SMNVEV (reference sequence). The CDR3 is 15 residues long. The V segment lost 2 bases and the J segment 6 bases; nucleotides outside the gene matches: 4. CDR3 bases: TGTGCCAGCAGTTTAGGACAGGGGGCCGCCGATACGCAGTATTTT. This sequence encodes CASSLGQGAADTQYF.

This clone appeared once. In DNA, the CDR3 is TGCGCCAGCAGCTTGTGGGGGGGCACAGATACGCAGTATTTT. This encodes CASSLWGGTDTQYF. This chain links TRBV5-1 with TRBJ2-3; maybe TRBD2 (6 bases). The CDR3 covers 14 residues. Looked up from germline, CDR1 is SGHRS and CDR2 is YFSETQ. Trimming removed 1 base from V and 1 base from J, with 7 bases in between.

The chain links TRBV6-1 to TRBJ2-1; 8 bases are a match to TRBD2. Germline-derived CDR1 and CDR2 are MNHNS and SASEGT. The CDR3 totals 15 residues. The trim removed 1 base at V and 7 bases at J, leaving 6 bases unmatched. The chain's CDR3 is CASSEGLAIPNEQFF. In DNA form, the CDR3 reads TGTGCCAGCAGTGAAGGACTAGCGATACCGAATGAGCAGTTCTTC.

CDR3 coding DNA: TGCGCCAGCAGCTTTCCCCCGCCCAAGATTCAGGGGGCAGACAATGAGCAGTTCTTC. Amino acids: CASSFPPPKIQGADNEQFF. The gene calls are TRBV5-1 and TRBJ2-1; 8 bases align to TRBD1. The germline gives CDR1 SGHRS, CDR2 YFSETQ. The CDR3 has 19 residues. Unmatched junction bases numbered 18, after V lost 2 bases and J lost 5 bases.

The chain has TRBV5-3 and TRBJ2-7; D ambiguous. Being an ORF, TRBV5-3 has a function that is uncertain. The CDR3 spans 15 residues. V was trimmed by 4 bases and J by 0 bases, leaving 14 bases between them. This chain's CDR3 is CARSPEAPRSYEQYF. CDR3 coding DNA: TGTGCCAGAAGCCCCGAAGCTCCGCGCTCCTACGAGCAGTACTTC.

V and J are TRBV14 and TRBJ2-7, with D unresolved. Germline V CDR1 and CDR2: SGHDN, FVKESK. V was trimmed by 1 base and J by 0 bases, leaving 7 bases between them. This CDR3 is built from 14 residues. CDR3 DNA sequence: TGTGCCAGCAGCCAAGTAGTGGGCTCCTACGAGCAGTACTTC. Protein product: CASSQVVGSYEQYF.

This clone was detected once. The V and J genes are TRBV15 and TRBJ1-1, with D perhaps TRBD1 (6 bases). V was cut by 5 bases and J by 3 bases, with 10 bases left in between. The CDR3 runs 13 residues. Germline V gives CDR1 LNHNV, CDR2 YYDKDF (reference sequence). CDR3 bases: TGTGCCACCAGCCCCCGGACAGACACTGAAGCTTTCTTT. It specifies CATSPRTDTEAFF.

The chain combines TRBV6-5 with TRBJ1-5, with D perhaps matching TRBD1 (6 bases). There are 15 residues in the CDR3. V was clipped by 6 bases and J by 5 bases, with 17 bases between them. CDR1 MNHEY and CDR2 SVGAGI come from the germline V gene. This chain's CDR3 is CASRRNRVADQPQHF. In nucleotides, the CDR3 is TGTGCCAGCAGACGCAACAGGGTTGCGGATCAGCCCCAGCATTTT.

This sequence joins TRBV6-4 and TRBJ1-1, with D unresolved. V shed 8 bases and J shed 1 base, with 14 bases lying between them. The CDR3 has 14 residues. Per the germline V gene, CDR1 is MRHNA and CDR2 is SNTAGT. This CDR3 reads CASDGEPSNTEAFF. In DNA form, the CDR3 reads TGTGCCAGCGACGGAGAACCCTCGAACACTGAAGCTTTCTTT.

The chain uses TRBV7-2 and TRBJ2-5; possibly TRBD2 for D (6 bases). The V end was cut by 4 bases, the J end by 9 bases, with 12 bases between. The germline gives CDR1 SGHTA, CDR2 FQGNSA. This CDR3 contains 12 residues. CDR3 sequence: CASSSAEGSQYF. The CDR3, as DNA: TGTGCCAGCAGCTCAGCGGAGGGCTCCCAGTACTTC. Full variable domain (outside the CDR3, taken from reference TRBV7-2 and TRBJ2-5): GAGVSQSPSNKVTEKGKDVELRCDPISGHTALYWYRQSLGQGLEFLIYFQGNSAPDKSGLPSDRFSAERTGGSVSTLTIQRTQQEDSAVYLCASSSAEGSQYFGPGTRLLVL.